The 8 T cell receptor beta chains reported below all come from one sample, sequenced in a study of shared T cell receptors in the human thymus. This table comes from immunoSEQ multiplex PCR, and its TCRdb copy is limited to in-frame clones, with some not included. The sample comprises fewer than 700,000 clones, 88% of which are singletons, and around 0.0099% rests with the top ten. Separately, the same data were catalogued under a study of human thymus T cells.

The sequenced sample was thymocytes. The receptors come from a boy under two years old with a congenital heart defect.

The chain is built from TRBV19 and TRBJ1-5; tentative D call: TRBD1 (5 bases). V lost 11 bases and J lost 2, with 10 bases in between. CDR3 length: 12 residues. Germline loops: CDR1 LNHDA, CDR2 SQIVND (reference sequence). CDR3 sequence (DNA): TGTGCCGGGGGGTCAGGCAATCAGCCCCAGCATTTT. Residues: CAGGSGNQPQHF. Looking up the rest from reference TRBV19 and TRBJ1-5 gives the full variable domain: DGGITQSPKYLFRKEGQNVTLSCEQNLNHDAMYWYRQDPGQGLRLIYYSQIVNDFQKGDIAEGYSVSREKKESFPLTVTSAQKNPTAFYLCAGGSGNQPQHFGDGTRLSIL.

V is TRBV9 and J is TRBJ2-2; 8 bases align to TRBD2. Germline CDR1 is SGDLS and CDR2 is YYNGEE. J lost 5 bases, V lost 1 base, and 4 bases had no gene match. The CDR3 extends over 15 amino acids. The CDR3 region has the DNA TGTGCCAGCAGCGTAACCAGCGGGAGAACCGGGGAGCTGTTTTTT. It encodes CASSVTSGRTGELFF.

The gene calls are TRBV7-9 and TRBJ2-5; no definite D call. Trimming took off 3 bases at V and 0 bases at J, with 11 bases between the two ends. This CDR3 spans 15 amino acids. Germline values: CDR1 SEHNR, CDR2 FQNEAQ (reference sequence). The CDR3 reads CASSFGPPDQETQYF. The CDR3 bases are TGTGCCAGCAGCTTCGGTCCCCCCGACCAAGAGACCCAGTACTTC.

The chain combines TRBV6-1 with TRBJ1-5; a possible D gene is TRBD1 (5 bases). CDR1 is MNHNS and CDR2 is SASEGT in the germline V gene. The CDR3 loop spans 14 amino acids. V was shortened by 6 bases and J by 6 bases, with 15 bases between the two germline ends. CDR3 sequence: CASRETANGQPQHF. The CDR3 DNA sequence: TGTGCCAGCAGAGAGACAGCAAACGGTCAGCCCCAGCATTTT.

The CDR3 here is CASSPPRVELAGTEKQYF. The CDR3, as DNA: TGTGCCAGCAGTCCGCCCCGCGTTGAACTAGCGGGAACGGAAAAGCAGTACTTC. The genes are TRBV27 and TRBJ2-7; TRBD2 agrees at 10 bases. V shed 5 bases and J 8 bases; nucleotides not matched to a gene: 21. The CDR3 sequence is 18 residues long. Germline assignment: CDR1 MNHEY and CDR2 SMNVEV (reference sequence).

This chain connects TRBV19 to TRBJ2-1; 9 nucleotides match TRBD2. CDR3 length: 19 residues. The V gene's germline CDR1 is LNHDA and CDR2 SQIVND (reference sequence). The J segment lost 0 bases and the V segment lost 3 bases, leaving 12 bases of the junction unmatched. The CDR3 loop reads CASSIRSLAGLSSYNEQFF. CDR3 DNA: TGTGCCAGTAGTATTAGGTCTCTAGCGGGATTGAGCTCCTACAATGAGCAGTTCTTC.

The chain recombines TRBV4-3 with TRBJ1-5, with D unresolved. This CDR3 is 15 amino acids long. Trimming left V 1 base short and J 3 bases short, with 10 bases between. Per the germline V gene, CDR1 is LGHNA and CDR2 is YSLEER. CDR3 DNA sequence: TGCGCCAGCAGCCAAGTTAGGCGGTCCAATCAGCCCCAGCATTTT. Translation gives CASSQVRRSNQPQHF.

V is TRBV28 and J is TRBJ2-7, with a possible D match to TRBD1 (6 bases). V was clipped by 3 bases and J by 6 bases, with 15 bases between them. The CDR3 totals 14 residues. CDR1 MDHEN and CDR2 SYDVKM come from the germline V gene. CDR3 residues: CASSFRDTCCEQYF. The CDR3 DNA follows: TGTGCCAGCAGTTTCCGGGACACCTGCTGCGAGCAGTACTTC.